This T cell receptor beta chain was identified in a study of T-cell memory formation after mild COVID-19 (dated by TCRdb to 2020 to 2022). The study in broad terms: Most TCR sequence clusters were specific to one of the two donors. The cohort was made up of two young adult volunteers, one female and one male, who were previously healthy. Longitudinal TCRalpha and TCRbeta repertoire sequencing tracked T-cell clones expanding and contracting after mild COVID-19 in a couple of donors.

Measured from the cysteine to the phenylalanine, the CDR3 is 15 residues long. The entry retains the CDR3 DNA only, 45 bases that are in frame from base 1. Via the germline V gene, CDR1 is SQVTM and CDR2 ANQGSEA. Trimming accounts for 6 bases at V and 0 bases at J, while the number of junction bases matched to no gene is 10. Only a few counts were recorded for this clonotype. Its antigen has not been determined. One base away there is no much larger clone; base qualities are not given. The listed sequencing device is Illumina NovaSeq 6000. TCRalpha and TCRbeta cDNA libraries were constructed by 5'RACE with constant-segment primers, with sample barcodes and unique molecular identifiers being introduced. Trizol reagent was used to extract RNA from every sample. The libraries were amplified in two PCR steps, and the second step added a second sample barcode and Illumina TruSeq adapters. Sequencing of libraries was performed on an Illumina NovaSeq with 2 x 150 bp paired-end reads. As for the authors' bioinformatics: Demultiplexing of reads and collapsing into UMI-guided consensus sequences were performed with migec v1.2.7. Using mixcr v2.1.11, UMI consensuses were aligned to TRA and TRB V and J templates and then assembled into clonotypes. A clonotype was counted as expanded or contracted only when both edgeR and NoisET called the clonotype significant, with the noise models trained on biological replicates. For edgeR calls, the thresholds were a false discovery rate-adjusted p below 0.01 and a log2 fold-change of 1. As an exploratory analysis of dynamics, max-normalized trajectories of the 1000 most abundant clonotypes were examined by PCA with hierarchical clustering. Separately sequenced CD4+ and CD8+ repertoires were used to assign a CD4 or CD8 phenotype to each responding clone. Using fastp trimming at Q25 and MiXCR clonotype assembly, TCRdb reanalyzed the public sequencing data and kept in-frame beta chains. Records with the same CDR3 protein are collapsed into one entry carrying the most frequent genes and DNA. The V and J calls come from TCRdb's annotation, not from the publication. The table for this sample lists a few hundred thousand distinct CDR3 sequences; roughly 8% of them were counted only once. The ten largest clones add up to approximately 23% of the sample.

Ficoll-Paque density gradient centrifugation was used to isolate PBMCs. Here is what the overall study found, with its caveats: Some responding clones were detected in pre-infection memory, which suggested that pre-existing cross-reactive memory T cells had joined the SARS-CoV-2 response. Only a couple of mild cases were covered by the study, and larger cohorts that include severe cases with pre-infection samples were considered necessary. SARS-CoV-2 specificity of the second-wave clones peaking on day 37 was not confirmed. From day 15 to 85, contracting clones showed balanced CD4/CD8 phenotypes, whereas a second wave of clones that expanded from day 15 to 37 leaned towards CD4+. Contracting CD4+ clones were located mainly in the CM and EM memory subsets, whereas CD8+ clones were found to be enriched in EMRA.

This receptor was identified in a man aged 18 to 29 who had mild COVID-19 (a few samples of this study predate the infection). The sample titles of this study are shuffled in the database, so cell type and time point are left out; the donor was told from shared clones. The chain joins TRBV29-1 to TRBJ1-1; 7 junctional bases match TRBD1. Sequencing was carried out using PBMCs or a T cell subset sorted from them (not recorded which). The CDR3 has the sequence CSVQRGQLMNTEAFF. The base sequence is TGCAGCGTGCAAAGGGGACAGCTAATGAACACTGAAGCTTTCTTT.